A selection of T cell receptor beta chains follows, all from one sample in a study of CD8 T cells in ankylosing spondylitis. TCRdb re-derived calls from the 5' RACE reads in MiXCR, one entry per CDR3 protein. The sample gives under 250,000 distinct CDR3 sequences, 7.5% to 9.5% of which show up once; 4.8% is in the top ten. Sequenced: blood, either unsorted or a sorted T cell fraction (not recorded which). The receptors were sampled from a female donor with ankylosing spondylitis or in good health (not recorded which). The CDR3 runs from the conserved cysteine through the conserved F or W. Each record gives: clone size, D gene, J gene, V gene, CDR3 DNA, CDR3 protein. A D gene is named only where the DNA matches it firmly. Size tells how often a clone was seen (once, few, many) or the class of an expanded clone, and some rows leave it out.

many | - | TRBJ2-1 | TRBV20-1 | TGCAGTGCTAGCGGGTACAATGAGCAGTTCTTC | CSASGYNEQFF
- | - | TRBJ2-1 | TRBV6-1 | TGTGCCACCCTACGGGGGACAAACTCCTACAATGAGCAGTTCTTC | CATLRGTNSYNEQFF
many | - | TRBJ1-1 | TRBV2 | TGTGCCAGCAGTGATGCGGGGGAAGTGAACACTGAAGCTTTCTTT | CASSDAGEVNTEAFF
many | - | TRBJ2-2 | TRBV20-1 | TGCAGTGCTAGCGGAGGGCCGGGGACCGGGGAGCTGTTTTTT | CSASGGPGTGELFF
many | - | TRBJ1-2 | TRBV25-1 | TGTGCCAGCAGTCCACGCCGGTCTTGGGGCGGCTACACCTTC | CASSPRRSWGGYTF
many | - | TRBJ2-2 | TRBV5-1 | TGCGCCAGCAGCTCAAAGGCCCTAGAAAACCAGCGGCCGAACACCGGGGAGCTGTTTTTT | CASSSKALENQRPNTGELFF
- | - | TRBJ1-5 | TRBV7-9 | TGTGCCAGCAGCTTGGGAGGGGTACAGAATCAGCCCCAGCATTTT | CASSLGGVQNQPQHF
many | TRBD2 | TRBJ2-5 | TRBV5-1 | TGCGCCAGCAGCTTGGCCGTTCTAGCGGCCCAAGAGACCCAGTACTTC | CASSLAVLAAQETQYF
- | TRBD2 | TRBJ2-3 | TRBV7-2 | TGTGCCAGCAGCTTGACTAGCGGGAGCAAAGATACGCAGTATTTT | CASSLTSGSKDTQYF
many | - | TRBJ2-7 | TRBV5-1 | TGCGCCAGCAGCTTTTCCAGGGACCCCCGCGAGCAGTACTTC | CASSFSRDPREQYF
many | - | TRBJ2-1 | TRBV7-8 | TGTGCCAGCCGATCGGGACCCAGGAGGGCCTTAAGCTCCTACAATGAGCAGTTCTTC | CASRSGPRRALSSYNEQFF
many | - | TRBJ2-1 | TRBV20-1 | TGCAGTGCGGGACGGACCACTCAACGCAAGCAGTTCTTC | CSAGRTTQRKQFF
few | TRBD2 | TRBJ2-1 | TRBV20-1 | TGCAGTGCTAGAGGGGGGTTTGGTAGCGGGAGGTCCGCCTACAATGAGCAGTTCTTC | CSARGGFGSGRSAYNEQFF
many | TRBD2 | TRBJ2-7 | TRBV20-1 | TGCAGCGCCCTAATGGGGACTAGCGGACACTACGAGCAGTACTTC | CSALMGTSGHYEQYF
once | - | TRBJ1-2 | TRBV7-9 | TGTGCCAGCAGCTCCGCCTCGGGGGTCCGCTATGGCTACACCTTC | CASSSASGVRYGYTF
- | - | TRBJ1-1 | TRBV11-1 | TGTGCCAGCAGCTTAGTCCGGTACACTGAAGCTTTCTTT | CASSLVRYTEAFF
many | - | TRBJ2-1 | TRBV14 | TGTGCCAGCAGCCCTGGGTCGGGGATCTTGGGGAATGAGCAGTTCTTC | CASSPGSGILGNEQFF
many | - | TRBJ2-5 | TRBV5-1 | TGCGCCAGCTCGCGGGGGGACAGGGTCCAAGAGACCCAGTACTTC | CASSRGDRVQETQYF
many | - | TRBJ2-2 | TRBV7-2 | TGTGCCAGCAGCCAGCAGGGGAACACCGGGGAGCTGTTTTTT | CASSQQGNTGELFF
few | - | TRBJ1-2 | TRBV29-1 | TGCAGCGTTGAGAGGCAGGGTAGTGGCTACACCTTC | CSVERQGSGYTF
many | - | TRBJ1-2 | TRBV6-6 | TGTGCCAGCCGGGGTGACTATGGCTACACCTTC | CASRGDYGYTF
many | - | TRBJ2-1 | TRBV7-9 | TGTGCCAGCAGCCGAATACAGGACGGGGACAATGAGCAGTTCTTC | CASSRIQDGDNEQFF
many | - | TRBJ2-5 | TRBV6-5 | TGTGCCAGCGGGAATAGCGGAGAGACCCAGTACTTC | CASGNSGETQYF
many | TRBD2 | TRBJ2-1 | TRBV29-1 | TGCAGCGTCCCAAAGCGGGGACGTGGGGGTTTCGGGCAGTTCTTC | CSVPKRGRGGFGQFF
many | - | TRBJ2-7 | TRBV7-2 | TGTGCCAGCAGCCTCAGGGTAAACGCCTACGAGCAGTACTTC | CASSLRVNAYEQYF
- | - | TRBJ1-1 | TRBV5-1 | TGCGCCAGCAGCACACAGGGTCCAAACACTGAAGCTTTCTTT | CASSTQGPNTEAFF
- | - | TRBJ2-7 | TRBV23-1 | TGCGCCAGCAGTCAATCGGGAGAGGAGCAGTACTTC | CASSQSGEEQYF
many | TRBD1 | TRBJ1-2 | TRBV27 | TGTGCCAGCAGTTCCCACAGGGGAGGAAACTATGGCTACACCTTC | CASSSHRGGNYGYTF